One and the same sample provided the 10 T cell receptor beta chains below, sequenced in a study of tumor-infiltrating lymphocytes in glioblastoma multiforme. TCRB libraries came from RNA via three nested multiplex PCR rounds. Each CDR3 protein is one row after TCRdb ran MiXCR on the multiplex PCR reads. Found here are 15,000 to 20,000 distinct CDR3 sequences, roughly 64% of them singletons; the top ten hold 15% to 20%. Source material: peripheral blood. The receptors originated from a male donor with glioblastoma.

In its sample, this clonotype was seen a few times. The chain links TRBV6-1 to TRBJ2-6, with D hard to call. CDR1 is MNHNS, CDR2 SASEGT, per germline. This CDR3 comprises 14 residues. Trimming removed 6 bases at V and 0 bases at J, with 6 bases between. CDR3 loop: CASSRTSGANVLTF. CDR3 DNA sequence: TGTGCCAGCAGCCGGACCTCTGGGGCCAACGTCCTGACTTTC.

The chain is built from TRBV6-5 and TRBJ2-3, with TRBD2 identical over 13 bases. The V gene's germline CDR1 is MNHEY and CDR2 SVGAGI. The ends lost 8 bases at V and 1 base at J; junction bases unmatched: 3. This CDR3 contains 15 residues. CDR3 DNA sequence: TGTGCCAGCGGAACTAGCGGGGGGGGCACAGATACGCAGTATTTT. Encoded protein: CASGTSGGGTDTQYF.

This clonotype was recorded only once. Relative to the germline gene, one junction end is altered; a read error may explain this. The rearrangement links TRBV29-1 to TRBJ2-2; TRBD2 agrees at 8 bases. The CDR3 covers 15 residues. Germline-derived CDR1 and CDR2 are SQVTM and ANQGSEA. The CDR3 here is CSVTGASGFSGELCF. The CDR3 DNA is TGCAGCGTGACCGGGGCTAGCGGATTTAGCGGGGAGCTGTGTTTT.

The CDR3 nucleotides read TGTGCCAGCAGCCTCCAACGGGGGGCTGAAGCTTTCTTT. Translated: CASSLQRGAEAFF. The rearrangement links TRBV11-2 to TRBJ1-1; perhaps TRBD1 as D (5 bases). Germline CDR1 reads SGHAT; CDR2 reads FQNNGV. CDR3 size: 13 residues. V was cut by 5 bases and J by 6 bases, with 13 bases left in between.

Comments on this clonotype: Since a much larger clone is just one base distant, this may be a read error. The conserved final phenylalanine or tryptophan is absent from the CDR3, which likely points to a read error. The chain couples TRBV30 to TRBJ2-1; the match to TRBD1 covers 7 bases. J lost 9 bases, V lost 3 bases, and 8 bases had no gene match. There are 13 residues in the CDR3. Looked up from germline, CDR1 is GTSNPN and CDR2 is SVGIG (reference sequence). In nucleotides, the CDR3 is TGTGCCTGGAGGCGACAGGGTTTGGGTGAGCAGTTCCTC. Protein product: CAWRRQGLGEQFL.

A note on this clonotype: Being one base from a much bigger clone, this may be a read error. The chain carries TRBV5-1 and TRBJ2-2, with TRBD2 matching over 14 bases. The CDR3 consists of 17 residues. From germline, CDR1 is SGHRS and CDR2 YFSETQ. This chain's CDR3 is CASSIGLAGGNTWELFF. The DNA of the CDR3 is TGCGCCAGCAGCATTGGACTAGCGGGAGGAAACACCTGGGAGCTGTTTTTT.

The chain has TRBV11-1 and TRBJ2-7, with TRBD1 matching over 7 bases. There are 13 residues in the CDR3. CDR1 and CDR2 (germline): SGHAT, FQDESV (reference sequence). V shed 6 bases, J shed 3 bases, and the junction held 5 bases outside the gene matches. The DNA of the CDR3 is TGTGCCAGCAGTCGAGGGACAGACTACGAGCAGTACTTC. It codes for CASSRGTDYEQYF.

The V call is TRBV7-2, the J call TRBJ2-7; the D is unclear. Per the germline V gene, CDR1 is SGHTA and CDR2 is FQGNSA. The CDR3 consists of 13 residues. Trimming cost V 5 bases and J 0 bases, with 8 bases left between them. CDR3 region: CASSADASYEQYF. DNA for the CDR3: TGTGCCAGCAGCGCGGACGCCTCCTACGAGCAGTACTTC.

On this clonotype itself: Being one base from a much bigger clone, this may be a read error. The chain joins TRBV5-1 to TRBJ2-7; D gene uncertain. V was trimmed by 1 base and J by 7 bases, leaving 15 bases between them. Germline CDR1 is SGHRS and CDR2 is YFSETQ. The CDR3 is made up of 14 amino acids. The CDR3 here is CASSLFLARGEQYV. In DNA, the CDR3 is TGCGCCAGCAGCTTGTTCCTCGCACGTGGGGAGCAGTACGTC.

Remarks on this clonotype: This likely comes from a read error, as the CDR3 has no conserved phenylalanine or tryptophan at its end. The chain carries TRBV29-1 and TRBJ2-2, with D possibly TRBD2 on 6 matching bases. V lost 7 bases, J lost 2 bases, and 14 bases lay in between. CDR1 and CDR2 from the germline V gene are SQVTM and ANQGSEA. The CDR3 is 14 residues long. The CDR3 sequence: CSARRDFNTGELFL. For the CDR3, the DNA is TGCAGCGCACGACGGGACTTCAACACCGGGGAGCTGTTTCTT.